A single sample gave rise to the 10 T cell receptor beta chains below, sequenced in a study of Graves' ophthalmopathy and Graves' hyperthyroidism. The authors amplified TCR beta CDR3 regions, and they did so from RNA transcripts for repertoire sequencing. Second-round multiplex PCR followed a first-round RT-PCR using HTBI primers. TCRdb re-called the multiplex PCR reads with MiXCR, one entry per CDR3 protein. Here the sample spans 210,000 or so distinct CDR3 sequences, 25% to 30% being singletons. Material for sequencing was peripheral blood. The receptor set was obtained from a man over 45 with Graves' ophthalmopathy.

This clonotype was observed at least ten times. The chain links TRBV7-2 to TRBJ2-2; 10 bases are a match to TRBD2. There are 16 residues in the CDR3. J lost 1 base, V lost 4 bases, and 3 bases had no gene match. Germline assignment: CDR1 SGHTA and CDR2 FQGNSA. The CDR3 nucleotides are TGTGCCAGCAGCTCCCAGCGGGAGGGGAACACCGGGGAGCTGTTTTTT. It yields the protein CASSSQREGNTGELFF.

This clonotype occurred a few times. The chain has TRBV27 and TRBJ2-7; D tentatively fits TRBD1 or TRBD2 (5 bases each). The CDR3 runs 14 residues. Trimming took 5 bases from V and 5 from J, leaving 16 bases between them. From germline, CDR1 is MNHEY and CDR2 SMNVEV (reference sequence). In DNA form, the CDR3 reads TGTGCCAGCAGTCGTACAGGAGGTTACGACGAGCAGTACTTC. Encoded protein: CASSRTGGYDEQYF.

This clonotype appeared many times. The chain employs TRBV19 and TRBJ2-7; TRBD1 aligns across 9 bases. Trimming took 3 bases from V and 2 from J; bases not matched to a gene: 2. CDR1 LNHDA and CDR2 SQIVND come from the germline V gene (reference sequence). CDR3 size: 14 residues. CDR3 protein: CASSMGTGTYEQYF. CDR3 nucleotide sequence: TGTGCCAGTAGTATGGGGACAGGGACCTACGAGCAGTACTTC.

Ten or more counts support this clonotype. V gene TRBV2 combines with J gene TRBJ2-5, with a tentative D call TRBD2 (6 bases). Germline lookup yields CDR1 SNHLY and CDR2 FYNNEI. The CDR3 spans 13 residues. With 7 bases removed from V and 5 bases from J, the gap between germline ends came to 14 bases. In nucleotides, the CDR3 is TGTGCCAGCACCGGGGGAAGGGCGGAGACCCAGTACTTC. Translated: CASTGGRAETQYF.

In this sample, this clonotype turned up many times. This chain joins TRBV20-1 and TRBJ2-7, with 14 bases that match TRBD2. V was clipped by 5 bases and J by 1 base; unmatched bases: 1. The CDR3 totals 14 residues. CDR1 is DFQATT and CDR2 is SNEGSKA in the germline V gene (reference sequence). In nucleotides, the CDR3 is TGCAGTGCTGGACTAGCGGGAGGATCCTACGAGCAGTACTTC. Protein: CSAGLAGGSYEQYF.

CDR3 sequence reads: CATSLSGTGRSQYF. Written as DNA, the CDR3 is TGTGCCACCAGCTTGTCCGGGACAGGGAGGTCCCAGTACTTC. This chain uses TRBV15 with TRBJ2-5, with 9 bases aligning to TRBD1. V trimming: 5 bases; J trimming: 9 bases; junction bases outside the gene matches: 10. The CDR3 length is 14 residues. Germline lookup yields CDR1 LNHNV and CDR2 YYDKDF (reference sequence).

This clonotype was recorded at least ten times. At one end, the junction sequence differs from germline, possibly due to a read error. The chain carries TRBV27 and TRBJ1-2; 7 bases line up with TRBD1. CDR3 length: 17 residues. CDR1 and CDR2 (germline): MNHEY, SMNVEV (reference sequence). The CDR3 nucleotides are TGTGCCAGCAATTTAAGAGGGGGCGGATACCTGGAAAATGGCTACACCTTC. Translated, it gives CASNLRGGGYLENGYTF.

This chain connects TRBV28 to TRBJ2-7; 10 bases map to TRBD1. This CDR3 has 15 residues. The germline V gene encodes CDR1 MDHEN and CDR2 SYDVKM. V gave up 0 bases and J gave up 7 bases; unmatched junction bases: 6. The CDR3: CASSLWAGQGLEQYF. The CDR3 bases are TGTGCCAGCAGTTTATGGGCGGGACAGGGGTTGGAGCAGTACTTC.

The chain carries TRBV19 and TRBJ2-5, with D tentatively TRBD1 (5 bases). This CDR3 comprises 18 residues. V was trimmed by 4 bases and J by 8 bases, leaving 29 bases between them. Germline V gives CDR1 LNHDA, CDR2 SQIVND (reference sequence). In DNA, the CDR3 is TGTGCCAGTAGTACGCCGACCCTTAAACAGGTCGACAAGAGAACCCAGTACTTC. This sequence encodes CASSTPTLKQVDKRTQYF.

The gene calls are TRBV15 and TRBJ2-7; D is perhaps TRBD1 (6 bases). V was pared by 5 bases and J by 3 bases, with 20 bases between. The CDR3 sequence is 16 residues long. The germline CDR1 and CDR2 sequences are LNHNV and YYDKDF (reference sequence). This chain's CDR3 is CATSPEGGRGYYEQYF. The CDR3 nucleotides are TGTGCCACCAGCCCCGAGGGTGGCAGGGGCTACTACGAGCAGTACTTC.